A selection of T cell receptor beta chains follows, all from one sample in a study of T cells after yellow fever vaccination. TCRdb itself ran the 5' RACE reads through MiXCR, one entry per CDR3 protein. The top ten hold 36% of the sample, which has 150,000 to 200,000 distinct CDR3 sequences, approximately 9.9% seen once. Source: CD8+ T cells sorted from PBMCs, taken 15 days after the yellow fever booster vaccination. These receptors all stem from a man aged 18 to 29 who received the YFV17D yellow fever vaccine. The CDR3 runs from the conserved cysteine through the conserved F or W. D genes are given only for firm matches. Clone size is given for some rows only: seen once, a few or many times, or a class if the clone is expanded.

D	V	size	J	DNA	CDR3
TRBD2	TRBV12-3/TRBV12-4	-	TRBJ2-7	TGTGCCAGCAGCTCCGGGACTAGCGGGGGGGCCGGGAGCTACGAGCAGTACTTC	CASSSGTSGGAGSYEQYF
-	TRBV7-6	few	TRBJ2-1	TGTGCCAGCAGCTTAGCGCAGAACGGCCATGAGCAGTTCTTC	CASSLAQNGHEQFF
TRBD1	TRBV10-3	-	TRBJ1-3	TGTGCCGGCACACAGGGGTACTCTGGAAACACCATATATTTT	CAGTQGYSGNTIYF
TRBD2	TRBV2	-	TRBJ2-3	TGTGCCAGCAGTGACCCGTCGGGCGGGGGGGCTGATACGAAGTATTTT	CASSDPSGGGADTKYF
TRBD2	TRBV6-1	few	TRBJ2-1	TGTGCCAGCAGCCGGACTAGCGACAACAATGAGCAGTTCTTC	CASSRTSDNNEQFF
-	TRBV11-2	few	TRBJ2-1	TGTGCCAGCAGCGAGGCCCCGGACTATTGGAATGAGCAGTTCTTC	CASSEAPDYWNEQFF
-	TRBV5-1	-	TRBJ2-3	TGCGCCAGCAGCCAACAAGCCGGGTCCACAGATACGCAGTATTTT	CASSQQAGSTDTQYF
-	TRBV6-5	-	TRBJ2-7	TGTGCCAGCAGTTATGGACAGTACTACGAGCAGTACTTC	CASSYGQYYEQYF
-	TRBV28	few	TRBJ1-5	TGTGCCAGCAGTCCCAACGGGAAAAATCAGCCCCAGCATTTT	CASSPNGKNQPQHF
-	TRBV29-1	many	TRBJ1-1	TGCAGCGTTGTTGCCACTGAAGCTTTCTTT	CSVVATEAFF
-	TRBV12-3/TRBV12-4	-	TRBJ1-6	TGTGCCAGCAGTTTTTCAGCTAATTCACCCCTCCACTTT	CASSFSANSPLHF
-	TRBV7-7	many	TRBJ2-2	TGTGCTAGCAGCCCCCCAATGGGACCGACCACCGGGGAGCTGTTTTTT	CASSPPMGPTTGELFF
-	TRBV4-3	once	TRBJ2-1	TGCGCCAGCAGCCAAGATGTGGCGGGGTCCTACAATGAGCAGTTCTTC	CASSQDVAGSYNEQFF
-	TRBV9	-	TRBJ2-7	TGTGCCAGCAGCATGACCCCGGGACGAGGAATCGAGCAGTACTTC	CASSMTPGRGIEQYF